What follows describes a single T cell receptor (beta chain). As yet, its antigen is unknown. These data belong to a study of T cell responses to AZD1222 COVID-19 vaccine. Study-wide findings and caveats: Only after the peak T cell response were repertoires sampled. Recipients of AZD1222 seropositive at baseline numbered only five or six. Receipt of two AZD1222 doses was followed by a rise in Spike-specific TCR breadth and depth. Among spike-specific TCRs, nearly half reportedly target unmutated variant regions.

Assay used: immunoSEQ multiplex PCR; TCRdb lists only in-frame clones, some missing. Of around 150,000 clones in the sample, over 85% are singletons; the top ten hold under 2.5%. The V and J ends lost 4 bases and 7 bases respectively, with 16 bases between them. Germline V lookup: CDR1 LNHDA, CDR2 SQIVND (reference sequence). The CDR3 totals 14 residues. The clonotype originates from an adult in good health. The sample consisted of peripheral blood, taken on day 0 of AZD1222 vaccination. This rearrangement joins TRBV19 to TRBJ1-1; weak D call: TRBD1 (6 bases). This chain's CDR3 is CASSKSNREVEAFF. Here the CDR3 DNA reads TGTGCCAGTAGTAAGTCTAACAGGGAGGTTGAAGCTTTCTTT.